This TCR beta chain originates from a study of Graves' ophthalmopathy and Graves' hyperthyroidism. V lost 5 bases to trimming and J lost 5 bases; unmatched junction nucleotides: 7. Germline CDR1 MNHEY, CDR2 SVGAGI. CDR3 length equals 15 residues. The authors amplified TCR beta CDR3 regions, and they did so from RNA transcripts for repertoire sequencing. First-round RT-PCR employed HTBI primers, with a second-round multiplex PCR after it. TCRdb re-called the multiplex PCR reads with MiXCR, one entry per CDR3 protein. Among 360,000 or so distinct CDR3 sequences, around 18% were seen once, and the ten largest hold around 1.6%.

The rearrangement uses TRBV6-5 and TRBJ1-1; 11 bases map to TRBD1. This TCR came from a woman aged 18-29 years with Graves' ophthalmopathy. The sample was peripheral blood. The CDR3 DNA reads TGTGCCAGCAGTAACCCCGGACAGGGGGCGACTGAAGCTTTCTTT. It yields the protein CASSNPGQGATEAFF.